The 20 T cell receptor beta chains below come from one sample, sequenced in a study of blood T cell repertoires in COVID-19. Sequenced by immunoSEQ multiplex PCR; TCRdb stores in-frame clones only, minus some. This table holds 150,000 to 200,000 clones, approximately 85% found once. Sequences were obtained from peripheral blood. The receptors originated from an older woman with COVID-19, enrolled during active disease.

The chain carries TRBV3-1 (or the pseudogene TRBV3-2) and TRBJ2-2; 8 bases agree with TRBD2. Germline CDR1 and CDR2: LGHDT and YNNKEL (reference sequence). Germline trimming cut 4 bases from V and 3 bases from J; bases unmatched to any gene: 4. The CDR3 is 15 residues long. The CDR3 protein is CASSPLGLDTGELFF. The CDR3, as DNA: TGTGCCAGCAGCCCCTTGGGACTAGACACCGGGGAGCTGTTTTTT.

The rearrangement uses TRBV3-1 (or the pseudogene TRBV3-2) and TRBJ2-1; possibly TRBD1 for D (5 bases). Per the germline V gene, CDR1 is LGHDT and CDR2 is YNNKEL (reference sequence). The length of the CDR3 is 21 residues. Trimming cost V 1 base and J 4 bases, with 29 bases left between them. The CDR3 DNA reads TGTGCCAGCAGCCAAGGAAGGGGCACGTCAGCAGCGTCCCGCAGATACAATGAGCAGTTCTTC. It specifies CASSQGRGTSAASRRYNEQFF.

This clone was counted between two and nine times. This chain joins TRBV28 and TRBJ2-7; D is ambiguous. The V and J ends lost 3 bases and 3 bases respectively, with 9 bases between them. There are 13 residues in the CDR3. Per the germline V gene, CDR1 is MDHEN and CDR2 is SYDVKM. The CDR3 DNA reads as TGTGCCAGCAGTTTCTTACCACACTACGAGCAGTACTTC. The encoded protein is CASSFLPHYEQYF. Supplemented by reference TRBV28 and TRBJ2-7, the full variable domain reads DVKVTQSSRYLVKRTGEKVFLECVQDMDHENMFWYRQDPGLGLRLIYFSYDVKMKEKGDIPEGYSVSREKKERFSLILESASTNQTSMYLCASSFLPHYEQYFGPGTRLTVT.

This clone was detected only once. This chain connects TRBV11-2 to TRBJ2-2; tentatively, D is TRBD2 (6 bases). Trimming cost V 5 bases and J 7 bases, with 11 bases left between them. The CDR3 has 13 amino acids. Germline assignment: CDR1 SGHAT and CDR2 FQNNGV. In DNA, the CDR3 is TGTGCCAGCAGCCCACTGACTAGCGGGGAGCTGTTTTTT. Its translation is CASSPLTSGELFF.

The chain has TRBV6-5 and TRBJ1-2, with D perhaps TRBD1 (6 bases). This CDR3 contains 14 residues. V lost 5 bases to trimming and J lost 2 bases, with 12 bases between them. Germline CDR1 MNHEY, CDR2 SVGAGI. Written as DNA, the CDR3 is TGTGCCAGCAGTCCGGGACACTCAAACTATGGCTACACCTTC. This gives the protein CASSPGHSNYGYTF.

This chain links TRBV7-9 with TRBJ2-1; 7 bases are a match to TRBD2. V trimming: 5 bases; J trimming: 7 bases; junction bases outside the gene matches: 14. This CDR3 contains 16 residues. Per germline, CDR1 SEHNR and CDR2 FQNEAQ (reference sequence). CDR3 amino acids: CASSLNRVYGGNEQFF. The CDR3 bases are TGTGCCAGCAGCCTCAATAGGGTCTACGGGGGGAATGAGCAGTTCTTC.

The V call is TRBV18, the J call TRBJ1-3; 8 bases align to TRBD1. V was pared by 1 base and J by 0 bases, with 14 bases of the junction left unmatched. The CDR3 totals 20 residues. Germline lookup yields CDR1 KGHSH and CDR2 LQKENI. Here the CDR3 DNA reads TGTGCCAGCTCACCACTCACCTTAACAACAGGGGGATTCTCTGGAAACACCATATATTTT. The encoded protein is CASSPLTLTTGGFSGNTIYF.

This clone was found a few times. V usage is TRBV28 and J usage is TRBJ1-5; a possible D gene is TRBD1 (5 bases). This CDR3 has 14 residues. The ends were cut back, 6 bases at V and 4 bases at J, with 13 bases in the middle. The germline CDR1 and CDR2 sequences are MDHEN and SYDVKM. The CDR3 DNA follows: TGTGCCAGCAGCAATTTGCAGGGAAATCAGCCCCAGCATTTT. This sequence encodes CASSNLQGNQPQHF. The full variable domain, rest sourced from reference TRBV28 and TRBJ1-5, is DVKVTQSSRYLVKRTGEKVFLECVQDMDHENMFWYRQDPGLGLRLIYFSYDVKMKEKGDIPEGYSVSREKKERFSLILESASTNQTSMYLCASSNLQGNQPQHFGDGTRLSIL.

The chain links TRBV5-6 to TRBJ2-2; weak D call: TRBD2 (5 bases). Germline V gene lookup returns CDR1 SGHDT and CDR2 YYEEEE. Trimming left V 0 bases short and J 4 bases short, with 13 bases between. This CDR3 has 16 residues. The DNA of the CDR3 is TGTGCCAGCAGCTTGGTACGCGGGCGAGGCACCGGGGAGCTGTTTTTT. Encoded protein: CASSLVRGRGTGELFF.

This clone was picked up one time. The V gene is TRBV27, the J gene TRBJ2-7; 8 bases align to TRBD2. The V and J ends lost 6 bases and 3 bases, in that order; junction bases with no gene match: 10. This CDR3 region has 15 residues. Germline values: CDR1 MNHEY, CDR2 SMNVEV (reference sequence). This chain's CDR3 is CASSRFSGSSYEQYF. CDR3 in DNA: TGTGCCAGCAGCCGATTCAGCGGGAGCAGCTACGAGCAGTACTTC.

The V gene is TRBV6-1, the J gene TRBJ1-5, with TRBD1 identical over 9 bases. The germline V gene has CDR1 MNHNS and CDR2 SASEGT. J lost 4 bases, V lost 2 bases, and 3 bases had no gene match. The CDR3 runs to 15 residues. The chain's CDR3 is CASSELGTGNQPQHF. In DNA, the CDR3 is TGTGCCAGCAGTGAATTGGGGACAGGGAATCAGCCCCAGCATTTT.

This rearrangement joins TRBV3-1 (or the pseudogene TRBV3-2) to TRBJ2-7, with 7 bases aligning to TRBD1. The CDR3 has 18 residues. V lost 4 bases to trimming and J lost 0 bases; unmatched junction nucleotides: 15. Germline V CDR1 and CDR2: LGHDT, YNNKEL (reference sequence). CDR3 nucleotides: TGTGCCAGCAGCCGACCGGGACAGAGGGGACCCAACTCCTACGAGCAGTACGTC. As protein: CASSRPGQRGPNSYEQYV.

The genes are TRBV29-1 and TRBJ2-3; a weak D match, TRBD1 (5 bases). The CDR3 sequence is 12 residues long. Germline values: CDR1 SQVTM, CDR2 ANQGSEA. Trimming took off 7 bases at V and 4 bases at J, with 12 bases between the two ends. The CDR3 DNA follows: TGCAGCGCCCCAGGGTACGCAGATACGCAGTATTTT. The encoded protein is CSAPGYADTQYF.

V and J are TRBV7-2 and TRBJ2-3; 14 nucleotides agree with TRBD2. This CDR3 region has 17 residues. Germline CDR1 is SGHTA and CDR2 is FQGNSA. Trimming took 5 bases from V and 2 from J; bases not matched to a gene: 6. CDR3 residues: CASSLGTSGRVTDTQYF. The DNA for the CDR3 is TGTGCCAGCAGCCTCGGGACTAGCGGGAGAGTCACAGATACGCAGTATTTT.

The rearrangement uses TRBV24-1 and TRBJ1-2; 9 bases align to TRBD1. The trim removed 4 bases at V and 5 bases at J, leaving 10 bases unmatched. The CDR3 extends over 16 amino acids. From germline, CDR1 is KGHDR and CDR2 SFDVKD. CDR3 protein: CATSDNRADRGYGYTF. In DNA form, the CDR3 reads TGTGCCACCAGTGACAACCGGGCGGACAGGGGATATGGCTACACCTTC.

The chain combines TRBV4-2 with TRBJ1-4; no clear D. Germline CDR1 is LGHNA and CDR2 is YNFKEQ. The CDR3 runs to 16 residues. V dropped 1 base and J dropped 3 bases, with 12 bases sitting between them. CDR3 coding DNA: TGTGCCAGCAGCCAAGGAACCGCACGGTCTAATGAAAAACTGTTTTTT. Translating gives CASSQGTARSNEKLFF.

The chain combines TRBV27 with TRBJ1-2; TRBD1 might be the D (6 bases). Germline CDR1 MNHEY, CDR2 SMNVEV (reference sequence). V was pared by 5 bases and J by 2 bases, with 12 bases between. The CDR3 has 14 amino acids. The CDR3 coding sequence is TGTGCCAGCAGTCCTGGACAGAAAAACTATGGCTACACCTTC. Translating it yields CASSPGQKNYGYTF.

V and J are TRBV15 and TRBJ2-5; 11 bases match TRBD2. V lost 1 base to trimming and J lost 4 bases; unmatched junction nucleotides: 2. The CDR3 runs to 15 residues. Germline V CDR1 and CDR2: LNHNV, YYDKDF (reference sequence). In DNA, the CDR3 is TGTGCCACCAGCAGAGGGACTAGCGGGTTAGAGACCCAGTACTTC. Its translation is CATSRGTSGLETQYF.

This chain uses TRBV20-1 with TRBJ2-7, with TRBD1 identical over 8 bases. CDR3 length: 16 residues. V lost 3 bases and J lost 5; bases outside the gene matches: 15. The V gene's germline CDR1 is DFQATT and CDR2 SNEGSKA (reference sequence). CDR3 protein: CSASLLDRVTAHEQYF. In nucleotides, the CDR3 is TGCAGTGCTAGTTTGTTGGACAGGGTTACGGCCCACGAGCAGTACTTC.

This clone was picked up a small number of times. The chain has TRBV28 and TRBJ2-1; D is ambiguous. Germline V CDR1 and CDR2: MDHEN, SYDVKM. V lost 7 bases and J 6 bases, leaving 19 bases between the germline ends. The CDR3 is made up of 15 amino acids. Here the CDR3 DNA reads TGTGCCAGCACCGTTGGGCCCCACCCTTCCAATGAGCAGTTCTTC. This codes for CASTVGPHPSNEQFF.